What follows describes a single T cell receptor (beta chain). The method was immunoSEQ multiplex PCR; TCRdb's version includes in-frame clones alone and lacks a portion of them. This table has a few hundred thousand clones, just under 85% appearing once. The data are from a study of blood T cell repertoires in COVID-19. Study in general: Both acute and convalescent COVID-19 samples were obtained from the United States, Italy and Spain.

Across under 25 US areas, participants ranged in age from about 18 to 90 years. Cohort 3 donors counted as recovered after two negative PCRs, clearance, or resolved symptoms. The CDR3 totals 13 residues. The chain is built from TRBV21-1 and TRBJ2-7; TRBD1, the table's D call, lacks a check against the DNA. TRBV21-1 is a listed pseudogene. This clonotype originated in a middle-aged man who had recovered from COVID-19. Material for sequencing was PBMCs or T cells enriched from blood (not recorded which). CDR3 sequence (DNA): TGTGCCAGCAGCCAGACAGGGGCCTACGAGCAGTACTTC. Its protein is CASSQTGAYEQYF.